This T cell receptor beta chain was obtained from a study of T cell changes during pregnancy in multiple sclerosis. Concerning this clone: This same CDR3 is encoded by further DNA sequences in the sample.

V shed 0 bases, J shed 7 bases, and the junction held 9 bases outside the gene matches. CDR1 MNHNS and CDR2 SASEGT come from the germline V gene. The CDR3 totals 15 residues. Profiled with immunoSEQ multiplex PCR; TCRdb holds only in-frame clones, not every one. The sample lists 20,000 to 25,000 clones, more than 75% occurring once. The receptor's source is a female donor in good health, enrolled as a control in a pregnancy study. Sequenced material: CD8+ T cells from peripheral blood mononuclear cells, taken in the first trimester of pregnancy. This chain connects TRBV6-1 to TRBJ2-7, with 7 nucleotides matching TRBD2. The CDR3 loop is CASSEALGRVYEQYF. CDR3 nucleotides: TGTGCCAGCAGTGAAGCGCTGGGGAGGGTTTATGAGCAGTACTTC.